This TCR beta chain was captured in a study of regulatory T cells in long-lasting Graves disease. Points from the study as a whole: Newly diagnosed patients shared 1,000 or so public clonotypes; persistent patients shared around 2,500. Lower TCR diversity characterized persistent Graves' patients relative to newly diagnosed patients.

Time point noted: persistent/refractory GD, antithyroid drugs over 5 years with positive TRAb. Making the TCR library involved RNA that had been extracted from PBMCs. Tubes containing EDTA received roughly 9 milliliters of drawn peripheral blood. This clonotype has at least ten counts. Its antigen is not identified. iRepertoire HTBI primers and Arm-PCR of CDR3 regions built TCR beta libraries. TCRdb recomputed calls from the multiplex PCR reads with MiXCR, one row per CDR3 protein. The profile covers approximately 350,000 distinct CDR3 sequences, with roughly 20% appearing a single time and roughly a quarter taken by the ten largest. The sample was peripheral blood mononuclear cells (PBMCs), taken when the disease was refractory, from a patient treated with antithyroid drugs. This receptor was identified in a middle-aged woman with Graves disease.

CDR3 loop: CATSRESSDEKLFF. CDR3 DNA: TGTGCCACCAGCAGAGAATCGTCGGATGAAAAACTGTTTTTT. The V and J genes are TRBV15 and TRBJ1-4, with no clear D. This CDR3 spans 14 amino acids. Looked up from germline, CDR1 is LNHNV and CDR2 is YYDKDF (reference sequence). The ends were cut back, 0 bases at V and 6 bases at J, with 8 bases in the middle.